This passage covers 12 T cell receptor beta chains from one sample sequenced in a study of high-grade serous ovarian cancer treatment subgroups. TCRdb's table, derived via immunoSEQ multiplex PCR, lists solely in-frame clones and lacks some. This table has 30,000 to 40,000 clones, approximately 80% appearing once. Tumor tissue was taken before any definitive surgery or chemotherapy was given. Material for sequencing was tumor tissue. These receptors all come from a human donor with high-grade serous ovarian cancer.

The sample holds a few counts of this clone. The chain couples TRBV7-3 to TRBJ2-1; 10 bases match TRBD1. The CDR3 runs to 15 residues. Germline CDR1 SGHTA, CDR2 FQGTGA. J lost 7 bases, V lost 5 bases, and 8 bases had no gene match. CDR3: CASSVTGGNSNEQFF. The DNA for the CDR3 is TGTGCCAGCAGCGTGACAGGGGGCAATTCTAATGAGCAGTTCTTC.

The V gene is TRBV6-5, the J gene TRBJ2-7, with D possibly TRBD1 on 6 matching bases. This CDR3 spans 14 amino acids. Trimming removed 5 bases at V and 5 bases at J, with 16 bases between. The germline gives CDR1 MNHEY, CDR2 SVGAGI. The CDR3 here is CASSNQQGAHEQYF. In nucleotides, the CDR3 is TGTGCCAGCAGTAATCAACAGGGCGCTCACGAGCAGTACTTC.

The V gene is TRBV28, the J gene TRBJ2-7, with 7 bases lining up with TRBD1. Germline CDR1 MDHEN, CDR2 SYDVKM. The CDR3 is 15 amino acids. The junction had 10 bases not matched to a gene; V was cut back by 5 bases and J by 3 bases. CDR3 sequence reads: CASSPRPRGIYEQYF. DNA of the CDR3: TGTGCCAGCAGTCCTCGCCCCAGGGGGATCTACGAGCAGTACTTC.

This clone showed up just once. This chain links TRBV18 with TRBJ2-1; D not certain. Trimming left V 2 bases short and J 0 bases short, with 11 bases between. The CDR3 runs to 16 residues. Germline V gene sequence: CDR1 KGHSH, CDR2 LQKENI. The CDR3 reads CASSPVQRSSYNEQFF. The CDR3 nucleotides are TGTGCCAGCTCACCAGTCCAACGAAGCTCCTACAATGAGCAGTTCTTC.

This chain joins TRBV5-1 and TRBJ1-3; D is unresolved. The CDR3 length is 16 residues. Germline V gene data show CDR1 as SGHRS and CDR2 as YFSETQ. V was trimmed by 0 bases and J by 0 bases, leaving 10 bases between them. The CDR3 protein is CASSLGGLFSGNTIYF. DNA for the CDR3: TGCGCCAGCAGCTTGGGCGGACTGTTCTCTGGAAACACCATATATTTT.

This CDR3 is CASSTGGAITEAFF. DNA for the CDR3: TGTGCCAGTTCGACAGGGGGCGCGATAACTGAAGCTTTCTTT. The chain uses TRBV28 and TRBJ1-1; 10 bases are a match to TRBD1. The germline V gene has CDR1 MDHEN and CDR2 SYDVKM. CDR3 size: 14 residues. Losses at the gene ends were 9 bases for V and 5 bases for J; bases not matched to a gene: 9. Drawing the rest from reference TRBV28 and TRBJ1-1, the complete variable domain is DVKVTQSSRYLVKRTGEKVFLECVQDMDHENMFWYRQDPGLGLRLIYFSYDVKMKEKGDIPEGYSVSREKKERFSLILESASTNQTSMYLCASSTGGAITEAFFGQGTRLTVV.

This clone was seen only a few times. V usage is TRBV7-2 and J usage is TRBJ2-3, with 9 bases that match TRBD1. This CDR3 has 17 residues. Per the germline V gene, CDR1 is SGHTA and CDR2 is FQGNSA. Losses at the gene ends were 0 bases for V and 6 bases for J; bases not matched to a gene: 10. CDR3 sequence reads: CASSLAAGTGKKDTQYF. The DNA of the CDR3 is TGTGCCAGCAGCTTAGCAGCCGGGACAGGGAAGAAGGATACGCAGTATTTT.

This chain links TRBV4-1 with TRBJ1-5; D is undetermined. This CDR3 spans 15 amino acids. Germline assignment: CDR1 MGHRA and CDR2 YSYEKL. The V end lost 10 bases, the J end lost 3 bases, and 19 bases lay between the germline ends. CDR3 in DNA: TGCGCCAACCCTATTGGACGGACGAACAATCAGCCCCAGCATTTT. This encodes CANPIGRTNNQPQHF.

This clone appeared a few times. The J gene is TRBJ2-7, the V gene TRBV7-2, with 7 positions matching TRBD1. After removal of 1 base from V and 0 bases from J, the junction contained 15 bases not matched to a gene. The CDR3 spans 19 residues. Germline assignment: CDR1 SGHTA and CDR2 FQGNSA. The CDR3 DNA sequence: TGTGCCAGCAGCTTAGAAGGTCTGGGTAGGGGACAGATCTCCTACGAGCAGTACTTC. Protein sequence: CASSLEGLGRGQISYEQYF.

The chain recombines TRBV27 with TRBJ2-3; no firm D call. V was pared by 4 bases and J by 6 bases, with 17 bases between. The CDR3 has 15 residues. Germline assignment: CDR1 MNHEY and CDR2 SMNVEV (reference sequence). CDR3 sequence reads: CASSSLALVADTQYF. The CDR3 DNA reads TGTGCCAGCAGTTCCCTGGCCTTAGTTGCGGATACGCAGTATTTT.

The CDR3 here is CASSLRDGYEQYF. The CDR3 region has the DNA TGTGCCAGCAGCCTCCGGGACGGCTACGAGCAGTACTTC. V and J are TRBV9 and TRBJ2-7, with D possibly called TRBD1 or TRBD2 (5 bases each). The CDR3 sequence is 13 residues long. Per germline, CDR1 SGDLS and CDR2 YYNGEE. Trimming shortened V by 4 bases and J by 3 bases, and 11 bases separated the two germline ends.

The V and J genes are TRBV19 and TRBJ2-6, with D perhaps TRBD2 (5 bases). Germline CDR1 and CDR2: LNHDA and SQIVND (reference sequence). V was pared by 8 bases and J by 3 bases, with 14 bases between. This CDR3 region has 15 residues. This chain's CDR3 is CASSREGRGANVLTF. In DNA form, the CDR3 reads TGTGCCAGTTCCCGGGAAGGGCGTGGGGCCAACGTCCTGACTTTC.